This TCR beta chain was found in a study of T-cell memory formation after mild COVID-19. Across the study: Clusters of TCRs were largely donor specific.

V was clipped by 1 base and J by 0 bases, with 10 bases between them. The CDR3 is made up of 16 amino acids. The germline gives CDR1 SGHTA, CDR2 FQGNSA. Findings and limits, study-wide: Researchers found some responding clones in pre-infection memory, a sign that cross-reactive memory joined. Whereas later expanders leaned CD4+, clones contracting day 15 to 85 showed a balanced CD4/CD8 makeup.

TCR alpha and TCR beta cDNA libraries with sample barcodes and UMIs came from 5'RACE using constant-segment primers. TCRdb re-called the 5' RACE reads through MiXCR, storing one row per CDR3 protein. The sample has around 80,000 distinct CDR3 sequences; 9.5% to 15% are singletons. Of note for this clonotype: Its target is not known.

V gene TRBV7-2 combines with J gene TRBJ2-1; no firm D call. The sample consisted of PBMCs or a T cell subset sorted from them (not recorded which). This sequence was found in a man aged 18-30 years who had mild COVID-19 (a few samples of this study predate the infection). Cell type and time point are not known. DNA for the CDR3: TGTGCCAGCAGCTTAGAAGCTGTTAGCTCCTACAATGAGCAGTTCTTC. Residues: CASSLEAVSSYNEQFF.